The source of this TCR beta chain is a study of T cell repertoires in cytomegalovirus infection. Background on the study: Use of recently identified HLA-C-restricted and well-studied HLA-B-restricted CMV epitopes was part of the study. It can be stated that public TCR beta signatures indicated CMV infection as well as a matching HLA type.

Each CDR3 protein gets one entry after TCRdb re-called the reads with MiXCR. Among some 940,000 distinct CDR3 sequences listed, roughly 31% were seen once. The CDR3 runs 14 residues. Trimming shortened V by 5 bases and J by 5 bases, and 15 bases separated the two germline ends. Study outcomes and limitations: The ex vivo response was dominated by HLA-C-restricted CMV-specific TCR beta clonotypes. Cumulative frequency (of public TCR beta family members) identified carriers of CMV plus the relevant HLA.

With regard to this clonotype: Its antigen remains unknown.

This clonotype originated in a human donor in good health (CMV status not recorded). Some clones in this sample may be carry-over from other donors' samples. The genes are TRBV12-3 or TRBV12-4 and TRBJ2-5; D may match TRBD1 or TRBD2 (5 bases each). The source was cultured CD8+ T cells from PBMCs, collected from culture after CMV antigen stimulation. Here the CDR3 DNA reads TGTGCCAGCAGTGGGGACGGGATGGGGGAGACCCAGTACTTC. As protein: CASSGDGMGETQYF.